This TCR beta chain was identified in a study of Ad26.COV2.S vaccination and SARS-CoV-2 variants. Study-wide results and limits: Vaccine recipients surpassed placebo recipients in spike-specific TCR breadth. Vaccinated and placebo-treated recipients had similar non-spike TCR breadth.

Remarks on this clone: Antigen specificity is unknown.

The protocol was immunoSEQ multiplex PCR, while the TCRdb copy is restricted to in-frame clones and leaves out a portion. The table shows 350,000 to 400,000 clones, with more than 85% occurring only once. The CDR3 contains 15 residues. Between the trimmed V and J ends, which lost 6 bases and 1 base, there was a span of 15 bases. CDR1 and CDR2 (germline): MNHEY, SVGAGI. The sample's treatment: 15 to 20 received Ad26.COV2.S at low or high dose, single or two shots; about 5 received placebo; per-sample allocation not given. It was on day 63 after the first vaccine or placebo injection that samples were taken.

The TCR was taken from a person between 18 and 60 years old who received the Ad26.COV2.S COVID-19 vaccine or a placebo. The sequenced sample was peripheral blood, obtained in a trial of Ad26.COV2.S vaccine versus placebo. The chain is built from TRBV6-5 and TRBJ1-2; D remains unclear. The DNA of the CDR3 is TGTGCCAGCAGCTTACTGACAACCGATAACTATGGCTACACCTTC. Translating it yields CASSLLTTDNYGYTF.